Listed below are T cell receptor beta chains from one sample, sequenced in a study of shared clonotypes between healthy human individuals. Sequencing used immunoSEQ multiplex PCR; TCRdb keeps in-frame clones, though not all of them. The sample contains around 700,000 clones, approximately 75% of which appear only once. Sequenced input: memory CD4+ T cells sorted from blood. These receptors were taken from a woman in her twenties or thirties in good health. The conserved cysteine and the conserved F or W are not part of the CDR3 here.

CDR3: ASRATGTANSGNTIY; J: TRBJ1-3; V: TRBV27
CDR3: ASSPTENSPLH; J: TRBJ1-6; V: TRBV27
CDR3: ASSPGLAGEGETQY; J: TRBJ2-5; V: TRBV5-8
CDR3: ASSPGLYSGNTIY; J: TRBJ1-3; V: TRBV5-1
CDR3: ASSVRLADTGELF; J: TRBJ2-2; V: TRBV9
CDR3: ASSSGPYQPQH; J: TRBJ1-5; V: TRBV28
CDR3: ASSQGVLGSQGEAF; J: TRBJ1-1; V: TRBV4-1
CDR3: ASSMGAQGAQTQY; J: TRBJ2-5; V: TRBV19
CDR3: ASSSGRTEAF; J: TRBJ1-1; V: TRBV6-6
CDR3: ASSLLGSVNYGYT; J: TRBJ1-2; V: TRBV28
CDR3: ASSLGYLGSGRPTDDSYEQY; J: TRBJ2-7; V: TRBV5-1
CDR3: ASSPWGHPNTGELF; J: TRBJ2-2; V: TRBV19
CDR3: ASSPTAGANVLT; J: TRBJ2-6; V: TRBV10-1
CDR3: ASSGTEDQPQH; J: TRBJ1-5; V: TRBV19
CDR3: ASSLDETMLGYT; J: TRBJ1-2; V: TRBV11-2
CDR3: ASSPGLGGDTQY; J: TRBJ2-3; V: TRBV13
CDR3: ASTPAPGKGNTEAF; J: TRBJ1-1; V: TRBV7-6